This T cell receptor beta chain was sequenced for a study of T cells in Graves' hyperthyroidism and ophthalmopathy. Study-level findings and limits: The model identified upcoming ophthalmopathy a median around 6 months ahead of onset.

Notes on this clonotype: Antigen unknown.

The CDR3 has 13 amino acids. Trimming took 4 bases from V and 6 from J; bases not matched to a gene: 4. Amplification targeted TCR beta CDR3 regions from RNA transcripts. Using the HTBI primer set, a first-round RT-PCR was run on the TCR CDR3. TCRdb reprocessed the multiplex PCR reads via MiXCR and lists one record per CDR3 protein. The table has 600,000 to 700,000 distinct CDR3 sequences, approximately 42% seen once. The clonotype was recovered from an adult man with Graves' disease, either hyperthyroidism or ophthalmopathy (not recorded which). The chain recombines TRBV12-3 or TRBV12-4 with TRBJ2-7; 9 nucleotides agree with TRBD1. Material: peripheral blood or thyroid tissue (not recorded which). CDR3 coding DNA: TGTGCCAGCAGTTCGGGACAGGGCGTCGAGCAGTACTTC. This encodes CASSSGQGVEQYF.